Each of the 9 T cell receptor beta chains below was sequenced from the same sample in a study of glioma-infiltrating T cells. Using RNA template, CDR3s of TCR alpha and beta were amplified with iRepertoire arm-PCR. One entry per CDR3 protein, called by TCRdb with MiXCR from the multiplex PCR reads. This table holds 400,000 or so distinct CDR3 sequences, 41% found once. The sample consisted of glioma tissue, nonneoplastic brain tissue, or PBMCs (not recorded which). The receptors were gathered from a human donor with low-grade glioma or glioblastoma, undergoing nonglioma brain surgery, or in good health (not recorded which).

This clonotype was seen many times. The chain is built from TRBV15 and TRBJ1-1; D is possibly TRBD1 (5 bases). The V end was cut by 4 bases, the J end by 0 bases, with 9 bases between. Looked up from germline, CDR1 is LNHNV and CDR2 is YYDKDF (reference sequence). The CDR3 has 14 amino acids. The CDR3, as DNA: TGTGCCACCAGCACGGGACGGATGAACACTGAAGCTTTCTTT. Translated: CATSTGRMNTEAFF.

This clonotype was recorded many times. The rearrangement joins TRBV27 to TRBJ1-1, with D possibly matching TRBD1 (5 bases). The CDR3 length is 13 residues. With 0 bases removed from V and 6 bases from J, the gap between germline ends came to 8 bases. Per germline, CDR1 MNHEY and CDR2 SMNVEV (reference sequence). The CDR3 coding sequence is TGTGCCAGCAGTTTATCGCTAGGGGCTGAAGCTTTCTTT. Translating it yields CASSLSLGAEAFF.

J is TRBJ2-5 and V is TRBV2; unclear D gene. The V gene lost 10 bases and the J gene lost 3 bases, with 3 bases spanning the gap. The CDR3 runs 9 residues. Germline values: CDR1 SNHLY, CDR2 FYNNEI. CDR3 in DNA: TGTGCCAACAAAGAGACCCAGTACTTC. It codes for CANKETQYF.

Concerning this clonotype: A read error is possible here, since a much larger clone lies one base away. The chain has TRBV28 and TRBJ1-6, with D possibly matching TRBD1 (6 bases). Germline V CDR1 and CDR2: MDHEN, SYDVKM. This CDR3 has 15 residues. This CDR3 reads CASSGEGGQYPPLRF. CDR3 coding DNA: TGTGCCAGCAGTGGCGAAGGTGGACAGTATCCACCCCTCCGCTTT.

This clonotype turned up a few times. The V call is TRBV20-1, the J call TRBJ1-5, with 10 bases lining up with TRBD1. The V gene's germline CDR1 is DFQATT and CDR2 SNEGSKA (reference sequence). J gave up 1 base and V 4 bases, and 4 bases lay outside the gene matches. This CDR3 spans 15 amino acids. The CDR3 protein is CSATRTGGSNQPQHF. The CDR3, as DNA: TGCAGTGCTACAAGGACAGGGGGGAGCAATCAGCCCCAGCATTTT.

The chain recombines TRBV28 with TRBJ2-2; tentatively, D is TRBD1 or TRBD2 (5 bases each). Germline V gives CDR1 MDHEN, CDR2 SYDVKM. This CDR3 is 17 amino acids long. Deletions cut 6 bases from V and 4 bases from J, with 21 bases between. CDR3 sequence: CASRNNPRVAGTGELFF. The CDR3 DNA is TGTGCCAGCAGAAATAATCCCAGGGTTGCGGGCACCGGGGAGCTGTTTTTT.

The CDR3 spells CASSQEWQGLTEAFF. In nucleotides, the CDR3 is TGTGCCAGCAGCCAAGAATGGCAGGGGTTGACTGAAGCTTTCTTT. The chain couples TRBV3-1 to TRBJ1-1; D might be TRBD1 (6 bases). CDR1 LGHDT and CDR2 YNNKEL come from the germline V gene (reference sequence). The CDR3 totals 15 residues. Trimming removed 0 bases at V and 5 bases at J, with 13 bases between.

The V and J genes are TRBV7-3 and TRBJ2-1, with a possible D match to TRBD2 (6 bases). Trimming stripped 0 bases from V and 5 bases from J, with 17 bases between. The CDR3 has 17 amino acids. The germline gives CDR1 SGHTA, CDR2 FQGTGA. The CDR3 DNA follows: TGTGCCAGCAGCTTAACGGCTTTGGGAGGCCTGAACAATGAGCAGTTCTTC. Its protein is CASSLTALGGLNNEQFF.

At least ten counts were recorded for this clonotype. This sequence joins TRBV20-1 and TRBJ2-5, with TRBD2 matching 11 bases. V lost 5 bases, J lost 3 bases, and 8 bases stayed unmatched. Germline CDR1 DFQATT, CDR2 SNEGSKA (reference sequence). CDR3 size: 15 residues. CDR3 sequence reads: CSAGETSGNEETQYF. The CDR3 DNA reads TGCAGTGCTGGGGAGACTAGCGGGAACGAAGAGACCCAGTACTTC.